A single sample gave rise to the 6 T cell receptor beta chains below, sequenced in a study of blood T cells in healthy people across ages. Combining a sample-barcoded 5' primer with a J-beta primer mix, a second PCR ran for roughly 7 to 11 cycles. Using its own MiXCR run on the 5' RACE reads, TCRdb lists one record per CDR3 protein. The sample holds about 840,000 distinct CDR3 sequences; about 28% are singletons and the top ten take 10%. The data also belong to a second study, concerning T cells of mothers and their children.

The sample comprised blood. These receptors came from a woman in her 40s in good health.

Ten or more counts support this clonotype. The chain employs TRBV12-5 and TRBJ2-1; 8 positions match TRBD2. V shed 0 bases, J shed 10 bases, and the junction held 2 bases outside the gene matches. This CDR3 spans 13 amino acids. Looked up from germline, CDR1 is LGHNT and CDR2 is FRNRAP. CDR3 sequence: CASGLVSSGEQFF. The CDR3, as DNA: TGTGCTAGTGGTTTGGTCTCTAGCGGGGAGCAGTTCTTC. The variable domain in full, with the rest retrieved from reference TRBV12-5 and TRBJ2-1, is DARVTQTPRHKVTEMGQEVTMRCQPILGHNTVFWYRQTMMQGLELLAYFRNRAPLDDSGMPKDRFSAEMPDATLATLKIQPSEPRDSAVYFCASGLVSSGEQFFGPGTRLTVL.

This chain uses TRBV12-3 or TRBV12-4 with TRBJ1-6, with TRBD1 matching over 7 bases. J gave up 8 bases and V 9 bases, and 7 bases lay outside the gene matches. This CDR3 region has 13 residues. CDR3 DNA sequence: TGTGCCAGAGCCGGGACAGTGCATTCACCCCTCCACTTT. As protein: CARAGTVHSPLHF.

This clonotype was detected many times. The genes are TRBV28 and TRBJ2-3; possibly TRBD1 for D (7 bases). Trimming took 6 bases from V and 2 from J, leaving 18 bases between them. Per the germline V gene, CDR1 is MDHEN and CDR2 is SYDVKM. The CDR3 has 16 amino acids. The CDR3 sequence: CASRKEGQISTDTQYF. The CDR3 coding sequence is TGTGCCAGCAGGAAGGAGGGACAGATTTCCACAGATACGCAGTATTTT.

The chain combines TRBV5-1 with TRBJ2-1, with a tentative D call TRBD1 (6 bases). The CDR3 sequence is 18 residues long. Germline V CDR1 and CDR2: SGHRS, YFSETQ. The V gene lost 4 bases and the J gene lost 8 bases, with 28 bases spanning the gap. CDR3 coding DNA: TGCGCCAGCAGCCCGCCCCGGGGATCCAGGGGAGTCGCGGATGAGCAGTTCTTC. It is translated as CASSPPRGSRGVADEQFF.

The chain uses TRBV4-3 and TRBJ1-5; 7 bases are shared with TRBD1. J lost 3 bases, V lost 4 bases, and 3 bases had no gene match. Germline V gene sequence: CDR1 LGHNA, CDR2 YSLEER. The CDR3 extends over 14 amino acids. The DNA of the CDR3 is TGCGCCAGCAGCCGGGGACAGTACAATCAGCCCCAGCATTTT. It specifies CASSRGQYNQPQHF.

This clonotype occurred a few times. This sequence joins TRBV20-1 and TRBJ2-2, with D perhaps matching TRBD2 (5 bases). Germline values: CDR1 DFQATT, CDR2 SNEGSKA (reference sequence). The length of the CDR3 is 14 residues. Trimming took off 7 bases at V and 7 bases at J, with 19 bases between the two ends. CDR3 bases: TGCAGTGTTAAGTCCCTCGGGGTGGACGGGGAGCTGTTTTTT. Its translation: CSVKSLGVDGELFF.